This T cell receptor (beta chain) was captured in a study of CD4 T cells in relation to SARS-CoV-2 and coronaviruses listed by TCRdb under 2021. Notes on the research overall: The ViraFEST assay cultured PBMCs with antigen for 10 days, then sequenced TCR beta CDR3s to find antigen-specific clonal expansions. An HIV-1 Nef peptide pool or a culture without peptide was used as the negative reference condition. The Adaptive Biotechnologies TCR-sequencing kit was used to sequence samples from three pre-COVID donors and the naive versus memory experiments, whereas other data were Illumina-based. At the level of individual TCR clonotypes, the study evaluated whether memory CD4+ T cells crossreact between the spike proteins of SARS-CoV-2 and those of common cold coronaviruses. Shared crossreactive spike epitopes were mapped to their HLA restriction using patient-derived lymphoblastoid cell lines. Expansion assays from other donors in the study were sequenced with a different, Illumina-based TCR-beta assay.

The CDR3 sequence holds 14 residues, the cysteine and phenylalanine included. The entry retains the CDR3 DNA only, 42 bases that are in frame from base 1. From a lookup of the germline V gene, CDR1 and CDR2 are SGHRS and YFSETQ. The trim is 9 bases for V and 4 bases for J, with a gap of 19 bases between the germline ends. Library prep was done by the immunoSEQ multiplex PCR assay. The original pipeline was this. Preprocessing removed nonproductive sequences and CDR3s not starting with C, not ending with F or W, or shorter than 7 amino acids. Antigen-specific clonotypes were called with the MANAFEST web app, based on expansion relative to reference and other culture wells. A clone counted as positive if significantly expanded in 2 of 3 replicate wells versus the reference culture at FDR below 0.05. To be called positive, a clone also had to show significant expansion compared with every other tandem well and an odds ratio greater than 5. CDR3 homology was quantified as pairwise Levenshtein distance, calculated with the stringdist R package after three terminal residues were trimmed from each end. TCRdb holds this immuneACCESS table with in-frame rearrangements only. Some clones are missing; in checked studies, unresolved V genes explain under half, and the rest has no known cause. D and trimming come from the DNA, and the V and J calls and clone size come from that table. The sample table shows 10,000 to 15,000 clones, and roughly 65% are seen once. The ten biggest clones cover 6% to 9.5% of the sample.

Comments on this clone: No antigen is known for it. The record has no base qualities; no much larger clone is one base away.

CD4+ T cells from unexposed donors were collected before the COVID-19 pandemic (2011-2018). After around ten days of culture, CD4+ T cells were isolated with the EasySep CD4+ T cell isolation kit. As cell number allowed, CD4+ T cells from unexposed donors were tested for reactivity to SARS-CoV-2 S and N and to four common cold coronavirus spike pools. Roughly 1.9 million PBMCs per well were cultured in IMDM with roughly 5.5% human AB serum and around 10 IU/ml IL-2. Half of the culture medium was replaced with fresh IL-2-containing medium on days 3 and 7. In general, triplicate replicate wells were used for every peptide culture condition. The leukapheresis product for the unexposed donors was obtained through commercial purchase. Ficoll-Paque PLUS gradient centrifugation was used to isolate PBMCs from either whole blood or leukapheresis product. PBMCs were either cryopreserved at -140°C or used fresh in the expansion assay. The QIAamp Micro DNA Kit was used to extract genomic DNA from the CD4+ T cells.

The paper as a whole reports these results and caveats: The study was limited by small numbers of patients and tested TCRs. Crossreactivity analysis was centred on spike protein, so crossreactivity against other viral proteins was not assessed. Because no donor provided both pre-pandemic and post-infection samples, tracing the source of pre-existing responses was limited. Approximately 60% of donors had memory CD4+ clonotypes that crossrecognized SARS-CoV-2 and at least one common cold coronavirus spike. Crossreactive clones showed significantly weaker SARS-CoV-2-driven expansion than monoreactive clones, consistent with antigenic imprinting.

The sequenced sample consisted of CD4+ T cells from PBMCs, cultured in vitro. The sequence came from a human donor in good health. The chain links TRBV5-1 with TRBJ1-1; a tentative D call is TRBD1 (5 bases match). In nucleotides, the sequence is TGCGCCACTAAAAAGGGAGGGGCCCCCACTGAAGCTTTCTTT. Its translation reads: CATKKGGAPTEAFF. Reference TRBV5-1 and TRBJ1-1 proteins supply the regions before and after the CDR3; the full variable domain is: KAGVTQTPRYLIKTRGQQVTLSCSPISGHRSVSWYQQTPGQGLQFLFEYFSETQRNKGNFPGRFSGRQFSNSRSEMNVSTLELGDSALYLCATKKGGAPTEAFFGQGTRLTVV.